These T cell receptor beta chains were read from a single sample in a study of blood T cell repertoires in COVID-19. Clones were sequenced by immunoSEQ multiplex PCR, and TCRdb holds only the in-frame ones, with some missing. This table has around 100,000 clones, 75% to 90% appearing once. The source material was peripheral blood. These receptors were taken from an older woman with COVID-19, enrolled during active disease. Each CDR3 is given with its conserved first and last residue. The D gene is left open where the match is weak. Not all rows give a size; the values are once, few, many and, for expanded clones, a class.

>.|TRBV9|TRBJ1-3|TRBD1
CASSGWTGGDTIYF
TGTGCCAGCAGCGGTTGGACAGGGGGAGACACCATATATTTT
>.|TRBV6-6|TRBJ2-3|TRBD2
CASSTSEAQYF
TGTGCCAGCAGTACTAGCGAGGCGCAGTATTTT
>.|TRBV20-1|TRBJ1-6|.
CSASKGADSPLHF
TGCAGTGCTAGTAAAGGGGCGGATTCACCCCTCCACTTT
>.|TRBV9|TRBJ2-7|.
CASSVGAGTYEQYF
TGTGCCAGCAGCGTAGGGGCAGGGACCTACGAGCAGTACTTC
>.|TRBV9|TRBJ2-3|TRBD1
CASSVAPRGPTDTQYF
TGTGCCAGCAGCGTAGCCCCGAGGGGGCCCACAGATACGCAGTATTTT
>.|TRBV4-3|TRBJ1-2|TRBD1
CASSQEYRQGIFGYTF
TGCGCCAGCAGCCAAGAATATCGACAGGGAATCTTTGGCTACACCTTC
>.|TRBV6-5|TRBJ1-3|TRBD1
CASRPDREFGNTIYF
TGTGCCAGCAGGCCAGACAGGGAGTTTGGAAACACCATATATTTT
>few|TRBV20-1|TRBJ1-5|.
CSASSNSGWDQPQHF
TGCAGTGCTAGTAGTAACAGCGGATGGGATCAGCCCCAGCATTTT
>once|TRBV11-3|TRBJ1-6|TRBD1
CASRYKPIQGSLCNSPLHF
TGTGCCAGCAGATACAAGCCCATACAGGGGAGCCTGTGTAATTCACCCCTCCACTTT
>.|TRBV24-1|TRBJ2-7|.
CATSGSYTYEQYF
TGTGCCACCAGTGGCTCGTACACCTACGAGCAGTACTTC
>.|TRBV7-9|TRBJ1-3|.
CASSLRETTGNTIYF
TGTGCCAGCAGCTTACGGGAGACCACTGGAAACACCATATATTTT
>.|TRBV7-3|TRBJ1-2|.
CASSPGGVLDYGYTF
TGTGCCAGCAGCCCCGGGGGGGTACTGGACTATGGCTACACCTTC
>.|TRBV27|TRBJ1-2|TRBD1
CASSLLGQGEGYGYTF
TGTGCCAGCAGTTTATTGGGACAGGGGGAGGGCTATGGCTACACCTTC
>.|TRBV4-2|TRBJ1-1|.
CASSQVELWSGEGTEAFF
TGTGCCAGCAGCCAAGTCGAGTTATGGAGCGGGGAGGGCACTGAAGCTTTCTTT
>.|TRBV10-3|TRBJ1-5|TRBD1
CAISESETGVRNQPQHF
TGTGCCATCAGTGAGTCGGAGACAGGGGTAAGGAATCAGCCCCAGCATTTT
>.|TRBV5-1|TRBJ2-1|TRBD1
CASSPGTGSYNEQFF
TGCGCCAGCAGCCCGGGGACAGGCTCCTACAATGAGCAGTTCTTC
>.|TRBV18|TRBJ2-7|.
CASSPRWASTPSYEQYF
TGTGCCAGCTCCCCTCGGTGGGCTAGCACCCCCTCCTACGAGCAGTACTTC
>.|TRBV10-3|TRBJ2-5|TRBD2
CAIGRGLAGQETQYF
TGTGCCATCGGCCGAGGACTAGCGGGGCAAGAGACCCAGTACTTC
>few|TRBV7-9|TRBJ2-5|.
CASSFGGETQYF
TGTGCCAGCAGCTTCGGCGGGGAGACCCAGTACTTC